What follows are 7 T cell receptor beta chains derived from one specimen sequenced in a study of T cell clonality in common variable immunodeficiency. The data were produced by immunoSEQ multiplex PCR, yet TCRdb's version contains in-frame clones alone and is incomplete. The sample holds some 54,000 clones, and no clone turns up only once. The sample consisted of peripheral blood mononuclear cells. These receptors all stem from a person between 18 and 75 years old in good health.

This clone was seen at least ten times. The sequence runs out 3 residues before the end of the CDR3; the remainder is reconstructed from the germline J gene. J is TRBJ2-7 and V is TRBV6-2 or TRBV6-3; D is unresolved. The CDR3 runs to 12 residues. Germline CDR1 MNHEY, CDR2 SVGEGT. V gave up 3 bases and J gave up 1 base, with 4 bases separating them. The CDR3 protein is CASSYPSYEQYF. Partial CDR3 DNA: TGTGCCAGCAGTTATCCTTCCTACGAG.

This clone was counted ten times or more. With the read ending 3 residues before the CDR3 end, the germline J gene is used to fill in that end. The chain has TRBV5-1 and TRBJ1-2; D might be TRBD1 (5 bases). This CDR3 spans 16 amino acids. Trimming cost V 0 bases and J 2 bases, with 14 bases left between them. In germline, CDR1 is SGHRS, CDR2 YFSETQ. CDR3 DNA (partial): TGCGCCAGCAGCTTGGAATGGGGGGAAGGAAACTATGGC. This sequence encodes CASSLEWGEGNYG. The full-length CDR3 reads as CASSLEWGEGNYGYTF.

This clone was seen at least ten times. The read ends 3 residues shy of where the CDR3 ends; the end is completed using the germline J gene. The rearrangement joins TRBV19 to TRBJ2-3; 10 bases map to TRBD2. V dropped 3 bases and J dropped 6; count of bases not matched to a gene: 6. There are 15 residues in the CDR3. CDR1 is LNHDA and CDR2 is SQIVND in the germline V gene (reference sequence). The sequenced CDR3 bases are TGTGCCAGTAGTATTCGGACTAGCGGCGGGGATACG. Encoded protein: CASSIRTSGGDT. The complete CDR3 sequence is CASSIRTSGGDTQYF. The variable domain in full, completed from reference TRBV19 and TRBJ2-3, reads DGGITQSPKYLFRKEGQNVTLSCEQNLNHDAMYWYRQDPGQGLRLIYYSQIVNDFQKGDIAEGYSVSREKKESFPLTVTSAQKNPTAFYLCASSIRTSGGDTQYFGPGTRLTVL.

This clone showed up just a few times. CDR3 in amino acids: CASRLQEESYEQYF. Partial CDR3 DNA: TGTGCCAGCAGGCTACAGGAAGAGTCCTACGAG. This chain joins TRBV2 and TRBJ2-7; D possibly corresponds to TRBD1 (5 bases). Sequencing ends 3 residues short of the CDR3 end; the germline J gene provides the rest. V lost 6 bases and J lost 1, with 13 bases in between. Per the germline V gene, CDR1 is SNHLY and CDR2 is FYNNEI. The CDR3 spans 14 residues.

Note on this clone: The DNA ends 3 residues before the CDR3 does, and the rest of the CDR3 is filled in from the germline J gene. The chain joins TRBV7-8 to TRBJ2-5, with TRBD1 identical over 8 bases. V lost 2 bases, J lost 1 base, and 6 bases stayed unmatched. Germline CDR1 is SGHVS and CDR2 is FQNEAQ. The CDR3 spans 16 residues. The CDR3 loop is CASSLLGQGSQETQYF. CDR3 DNA, as far as it was read: TGTGCCAGCAGCTTACTCGGACAGGGATCCCAAGAGACC.

This clone has only a few counts. One end of the junction does not line up with germline, which may come from a read error. The read halts 3 residues ahead of the CDR3 end, with the missing end drawn from the germline J gene. The rearrangement joins TRBV30 to TRBJ1-5; maybe TRBD1 (6 bases). The CDR3 sequence is 14 residues long. From germline, CDR1 is GTSNPN and CDR2 SVGIG (reference sequence). The CDR3 reads CAWSAQGSNRPQHF. The sequenced CDR3 bases are TGTGCCTGGAGTGCACAGGGTAGCAATCGGCCC.

This clone occurred many times. The CDR3 goes on 3 residues after the read ends, and that part is filled in from the germline J gene. This chain connects TRBV9 to TRBJ2-7; D is uncertain. Germline lookup yields CDR1 SGDLS and CDR2 YYNGEE. There are 14 residues in the CDR3. Trimming pared 4 bases from V and 3 bases from J, leaving 14 bases between. The CDR3 is CASSSGRFGYEQYF. CDR3 DNA (partial): TGTGCCAGCAGCTCAGGTAGGTTTGGCTACGAG.